This is a list of T cell receptor beta chains from one sample in a study of T cells in Graves' hyperthyroidism and ophthalmopathy. MiXCR, run by TCRdb on the multiplex PCR reads, gives a single entry per CDR3 protein. The table shows 400,000 to 500,000 distinct CDR3 sequences, with roughly 13% occurring only once. Sample: blood. The receptors originated from a woman aged 18 to 35 with Graves' hyperthyroidism. CDR3s include the opening cysteine and the closing phenylalanine or tryptophan. Each record gives: D gene, V gene, clone size, J gene, CDR3 protein, CDR3 DNA. The D gene is left open where the match is weak. Clone sizes are given selectively: once, few, many, or a class where the clone is expanded.

D: .
V: TRBV7-9
size: many
J: TRBJ2-5
CDR3: CASSFTSGAEETQYF
DNA: TGTGCCAGCAGCTTTACGTCGGGGGCCGAGGAGACCCAGTACTTC

D: TRBD1
V: TRBV28
size: .
J: TRBJ1-6
CDR3: CASSPGQGLGPLHF
DNA: TGTGCCAGCAGCCCGGGACAGGGGCTCGGACCCCTCCACTTT

D: TRBD2
V: TRBV5-1
size: many
J: TRBJ2-7
CDR3: CASSLLTSGSTYEQYF
DNA: TGCGCCAGCAGCTTGCTGACTAGCGGGAGCACCTACGAGCAGTACTTC

D: .
V: TRBV27
size: many
J: TRBJ2-5
CDR3: CASSLSFGAQETQYF
DNA: TGTGCCAGCAGTTTATCCTTTGGGGCCCAAGAGACCCAGTACTTC

D: .
V: TRBV2
size: .
J: TRBJ2-6
CDR3: CASSELKGAGANVLTF
DNA: TGTGCCAGCAGTGAACTTAAGGGAGCTGGGGCCAACGTCCTGACTTTC

D: TRBD1
V: TRBV19
size: few
J: TRBJ2-1
CDR3: CASSIGDRVYNEQFF
DNA: TGTGCCAGTAGTATAGGGGACAGGGTTTACAATGAGCAGTTCTTC

D: TRBD1
V: TRBV2
size: many
J: TRBJ2-3
CDR3: CASSERGQGSDTQYF
DNA: TGTGCCAGCAGTGAAAGGGGACAGGGCTCAGATACGCAGTATTTT

D: TRBD2
V: TRBV4-1
size: many
J: TRBJ2-1
CDR3: CASSQEVQQGLVLAATTEQFF
DNA: TGCGCCAGCAGCCAAGAGGTCCAACAGGGTTTAGTACTAGCGGCGACTACTGAGCAGTTCTTC

D: .
V: TRBV4-3
size: .
J: TRBJ2-1
CDR3: CASSQEQPNEQFF
DNA: TGCGCCAGCAGCCAGGAACAACCCAATGAGCAGTTCTTC

D: .
V: TRBV7-8
size: .
J: TRBJ1-2
CDR3: CASSLGAQAGGYTF
DNA: TGTGCCAGCAGCTTAGGAGCCCAGGCGGGGGGCTACACCTTC

D: .
V: TRBV5-6
size: many
J: TRBJ1-5
CDR3: CASSLGTSSNQPQHF
DNA: TGTGCCAGCAGCTTGGGGACGTCGAGCAATCAGCCCCAGCATTTT

D: .
V: TRBV4-3
size: many
J: TRBJ2-1
CDR3: CASSQGGASYNEQFF
DNA: TGCGCCAGCAGCCAAGGCGGGGCCTCCTACAATGAGCAGTTCTTC

D: .
V: TRBV3-1
size: many
J: TRBJ2-7
CDR3: CASSPGETYEQYF
DNA: TGTGCCAGCAGCCCTGGGGAAACCTACGAGCAGTACTTC

D: .
V: TRBV14
size: .
J: TRBJ2-2
CDR3: CASSLRLYTGELFF
DNA: TGTGCCAGCAGCCTCCGGCTATACACCGGGGAGCTGTTTTTT

D: .
V: TRBV4-1
size: .
J: TRBJ2-3
CDR3: CASSQPTRRTSDTQYF
DNA: TGCGCCAGCAGCCAACCGACTAGAAGGACGTCAGATACGCAGTATTTT

D: .
V: TRBV2
size: many
J: TRBJ2-2
CDR3: CASSGGVRAGELFF
DNA: TGTGCCAGCAGTGGCGGGGTAAGGGCCGGGGAGCTGTTTTTT

D: .
V: TRBV27
size: many
J: TRBJ1-2
CDR3: CASSFGGSGGYTF
DNA: TGTGCCAGCAGTTTCGGGGGATCGGGAGGCTACACCTTC

D: TRBD2
V: TRBV6-1
size: many
J: TRBJ2-5
CDR3: CASSAPAGGSETQYF
DNA: TGTGCCAGCAGTGCTCCAGCGGGAGGGAGCGAGACCCAGTACTTC

D: TRBD2
V: TRBV24-1
size: .
J: TRBJ2-1
CDR3: CATSDLASGRNEQFF
DNA: TGTGCCACCAGTGATTTGGCTAGCGGGAGAAATGAGCAGTTCTTC

D: .
V: TRBV9
size: .
J: TRBJ1-1
CDR3: CASSMTAETAEAFF
DNA: TGTGCCAGCAGCATGACAGCCGAAACGGCTGAAGCTTTCTTT

D: .
V: TRBV19
size: .
J: TRBJ2-2
CDR3: CASSNDGTGELFF
DNA: TGTGCCAGTAGTAATGATGGCACCGGGGAGCTGTTTTTT

D: .
V: TRBV4-1
size: .
J: TRBJ2-1
CDR3: CASSTRGNEQFF
DNA: TGCGCCAGCAGCACCCGGGGTAATGAGCAGTTCTTC

D: .
V: TRBV28
size: many
J: TRBJ1-2
CDR3: CASSLDRFYGYTF
DNA: TGTGCCAGCAGTCTGGACAGATTCTATGGCTACACCTTC

D: .
V: TRBV20-1
size: many
J: TRBJ1-1
CDR3: CSAREGRPNTEAFF
DNA: TGCAGTGCTAGGGAGGGACGGCCGAACACTGAAGCTTTCTTT

D: TRBD2
V: TRBV19
size: many
J: TRBJ2-1
CDR3: CASSPTSDLYNEQFF
DNA: TGTGCCAGTAGCCCAACTAGCGACCTGTACAATGAGCAGTTCTTC

D: .
V: TRBV20-1
size: .
J: TRBJ1-4
CDR3: CSARVRGTYEKLFF
DNA: TGCAGTGCTAGAGTTCGGGGGACGTATGAAAAACTGTTTTTT

D: TRBD1
V: TRBV30
size: .
J: TRBJ1-5
CDR3: CAWRGDRGYNQPQHF
DNA: TGTGCCTGGAGGGGGGACAGGGGCTACAATCAGCCCCAGCATTTT

D: .
V: TRBV6-2/TRBV6-3
size: .
J: TRBJ2-1
CDR3: CASSYRVDAHEQFF
DNA: TGTGCCAGCAGTTACCGAGTAGATGCGCATGAGCAGTTCTTC

D: TRBD1
V: TRBV10-3
size: many
J: TRBJ2-3
CDR3: CAISPGQGPTDTQYF
DNA: TGTGCCATCAGCCCGGGACAGGGCCCCACAGATACGCAGTATTTT

D: TRBD2
V: TRBV12-3/TRBV12-4
size: .
J: TRBJ2-2
CDR3: CASSSPAGPGELFF
DNA: TGTGCCAGCAGTTCCCCAGCGGGACCCGGGGAGCTGTTTTTT

D: .
V: TRBV4-2
size: few
J: TRBJ1-1
CDR3: CASSQEERATEAFF
DNA: TGTGCCAGCAGCCAAGAAGAGAGGGCCACTGAAGCTTTCTTT

D: .
V: TRBV28
size: many
J: TRBJ1-2
CDR3: CASESGEFEVYGYTF
DNA: TGTGCCAGCGAGTCCGGGGAATTTGAGGTCTATGGCTACACCTTC

D: .
V: TRBV29-1
size: many
J: TRBJ2-1
CDR3: CSVVGERVGAGEQFF
DNA: TGCAGCGTTGTGGGGGAACGGGTGGGGGCGGGTGAGCAGTTCTTC

D: TRBD2
V: TRBV19
size: few
J: TRBJ2-1
CDR3: CASSFLAGGANEQFF
DNA: TGTGCCAGTAGTTTCCTAGCGGGAGGAGCAAATGAGCAGTTCTTC

D: .
V: TRBV30
size: many
J: TRBJ2-3
CDR3: CAWRFVQGPTDTQYF
DNA: TGTGCCTGGAGATTCGTTCAGGGTCCCACAGATACGCAGTATTTT

D: .
V: TRBV27
size: few
J: TRBJ1-2
CDR3: CASSLSSGILDYGYTF
DNA: TGTGCCAGCAGTTTATCGTCCGGGATTCTCGACTATGGCTACACCTTC

D: TRBD2
V: TRBV7-9
size: few
J: TRBJ2-1
CDR3: CASSLGTLAGAGQFF
DNA: TGTGCCAGCAGCTTAGGAACGCTAGCGGGAGCCGGGCAGTTCTTC

D: TRBD2
V: TRBV9
size: many
J: TRBJ2-1
CDR3: CASSVETSVNEQFF
DNA: TGTGCCAGCAGCGTAGAGACTAGCGTGAATGAGCAGTTCTTC

D: .
V: TRBV15
size: .
J: TRBJ1-4
CDR3: CATSRDYVVLAGLFF
DNA: TGTGCCACCAGCAGAGATTATGTGGTGCTGGCTGGACTGTTTTTT

D: .
V: TRBV6-1
size: many
J: TRBJ1-2
CDR3: CTSSEMGSNYGYTF
DNA: TGTACCAGCAGTGAGATGGGATCTAACTATGGCTACACCTTC

D: .
V: TRBV3-1
size: many
J: TRBJ2-7
CDR3: CASSQGRPERTYEQYF
DNA: TGTGCCAGCAGCCAAGGTAGGCCCGAGAGGACCTACGAGCAGTACTTC

D: TRBD2
V: TRBV12-3/TRBV12-4
size: few
J: TRBJ2-3
CDR3: CASSRGLAGADTQYF
DNA: TGTGCCAGCAGCCGGGGACTAGCGGGAGCAGATACGCAGTATTTT